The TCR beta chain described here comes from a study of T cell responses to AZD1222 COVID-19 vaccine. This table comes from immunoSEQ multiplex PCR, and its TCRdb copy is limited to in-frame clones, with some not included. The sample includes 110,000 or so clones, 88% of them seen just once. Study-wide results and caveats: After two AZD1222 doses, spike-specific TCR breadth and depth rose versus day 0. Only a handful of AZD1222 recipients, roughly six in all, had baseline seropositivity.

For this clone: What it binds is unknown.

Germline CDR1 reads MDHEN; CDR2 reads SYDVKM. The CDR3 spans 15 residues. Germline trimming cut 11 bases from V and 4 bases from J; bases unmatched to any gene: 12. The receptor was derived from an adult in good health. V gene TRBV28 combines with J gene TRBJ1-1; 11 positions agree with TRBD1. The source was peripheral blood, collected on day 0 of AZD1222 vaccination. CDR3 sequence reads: CASWDPGQGGTEAFF. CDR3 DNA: TGTGCCTCTTGGGATCCGGGACAGGGGGGCACTGAAGCTTTCTTT.